This T cell receptor beta chain was captured by sequencing in a study of blood T cell repertoires in COVID-19. Study summary: Samples taken during acute and convalescent COVID-19 were collected in the United States, Italy and Spain. Nucleic acid was either cDNA or gDNA, and it came from T cells, B-cell-depleted T cells, or PBMCs.

In the original analysis: Reference gene primers were amplified, and this amplification served to estimate nucleated cell counts. The method was immunoSEQ multiplex PCR; TCRdb's version includes in-frame clones alone and lacks a portion of them. That table furnishes V, J and clone size, whereas the DNA furnished D and trimming. The sample has around 120,000 clones, 80% to 90% seen once. CDR3 length: 16 residues. Germline lookup yields CDR1 SGHRS and CDR2 YFSETQ. V was shortened by 3 bases and J by 0 bases, with 15 bases between the two germline ends. The chain couples TRBV5-1 to TRBJ1-1; TRBD1 might be the D (5 bases). The specimen sequenced was peripheral blood. This receptor was obtained from a man older than 75 with active or convalescent COVID-19. The CDR3, as DNA: TGCGCCAGCAGCTCTCAGGGAGGTGGAATGAACACTGAAGCTTTCTTT. Protein product: CASSSQGGGMNTEAFF.